A single sample is the source of the 7 T cell receptor beta chains below, sequenced in a study of Ad26.COV2.S vaccination and SARS-CoV-2 variants. TCRdb keeps only in-frame clones here, not all; method: immunoSEQ multiplex PCR. The sample lists 350,000 to 450,000 clones; about 91% were seen once. Sequencing used peripheral blood, obtained after recovery from COVID-19. The receptors derive from a human donor who had recovered from COVID-19.

This chain uses TRBV9 with TRBJ2-2; D unresolved. V was cut by 6 bases and J by 7 bases, with 10 bases left in between. Germline assignment: CDR1 SGDLS and CDR2 YYNGEE. The CDR3 covers 12 residues. CDR3 residues: CASKDQVGELFF. The CDR3 DNA is TGTGCCAGCAAGGACCAGGTCGGGGAGCTGTTTTTT.

This clone appeared a single time. This chain links TRBV6-1 with TRBJ2-2, with D perhaps matching TRBD2 (5 bases). V lost 2 bases, J lost 3 bases, and 13 bases lay in between. Germline CDR1 MNHNS, CDR2 SASEGT. The CDR3 has 16 amino acids. Here the CDR3 DNA reads TGTGCCAGCAGTGAAAAGGTTCGGGATTACACCGGGGAGCTGTTTTTT. This encodes CASSEKVRDYTGELFF.

V usage is TRBV15 and J usage is TRBJ1-1; tentative D call: TRBD1 (6 bases). Trimming cost V 0 bases and J 4 bases, with 9 bases left between them. Germline CDR1 reads LNHNV; CDR2 reads YYDKDF (reference sequence). The CDR3 covers 14 residues. The CDR3 region has the DNA TGTGCCACCAGCAGAGAACTGGGGGCCACTGAAGCTTTCTTT. Translated: CATSRELGATEAFF.

This sequence joins TRBV6-5 and TRBJ1-4; D might be TRBD1 (5 bases). The V end was cut by 9 bases, the J end by 4 bases, with 12 bases between. CDR1 and CDR2 (germline): MNHEY, SVGAGI. The CDR3 sequence is 13 residues long. Here the CDR3 DNA reads TGTGCCAGTCGTCGTGGGGGTAATGAAAAACTGTTTTTT. Translated: CASRRGGNEKLFF.

The chain couples TRBV6-1 to TRBJ1-5, with D tentatively TRBD1 (6 bases). This CDR3 is built from 13 residues. Trimming removed 6 bases at V and 6 bases at J, with 12 bases between. Germline V gene data show CDR1 as MNHNS and CDR2 as SASEGT. The DNA of the CDR3 is TGTGCCAGCAGACACAGGGAGGGTCAGCCCCAGCATTTT. Translated, it gives CASRHREGQPQHF.

V usage is TRBV6-2 or TRBV6-3 and J usage is TRBJ2-4; unclear D gene. Deletions cut 1 base from V and 9 bases from J, with 16 bases between. CDR3 length equals 15 residues. CDR1 MNHEY and CDR2 SVGEGT come from the germline V gene. The CDR3 bases are TGTGCCAGCAGTTACTATCCGGGCCAGCCGGGCATTCAGTACTTC. Amino acid sequence: CASSYYPGQPGIQYF.

V is TRBV12-5 and J is TRBJ2-2; D is perhaps TRBD1 (6 bases). Trimming stripped 5 bases from V and 4 bases from J, with 14 bases between. This CDR3 spans 15 amino acids. Germline CDR1 is LGHNT and CDR2 is FRNRAP. In nucleotides, the CDR3 is TGTGCTAGTGGTCCCTGGACAGTTAGCACCGGGGAGCTGTTTTTT. This codes for CASGPWTVSTGELFF.